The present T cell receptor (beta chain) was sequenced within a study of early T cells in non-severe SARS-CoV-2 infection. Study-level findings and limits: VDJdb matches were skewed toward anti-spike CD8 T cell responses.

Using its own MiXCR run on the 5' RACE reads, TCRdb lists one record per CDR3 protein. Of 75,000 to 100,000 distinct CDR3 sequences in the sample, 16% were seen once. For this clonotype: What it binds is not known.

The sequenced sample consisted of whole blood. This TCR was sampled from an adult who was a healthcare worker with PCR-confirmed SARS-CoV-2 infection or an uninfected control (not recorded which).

The CDR3 region is CASSFPLGAQETQYF. CDR3 bases: TGTGCCAGCAGCTTTCCCTTGGGGGCCCAAGAGACCCAGTACTTC. This sequence joins TRBV11-2 and TRBJ2-5; D perhaps matches TRBD1 (6 bases). CDR3 size: 15 residues. Germline V gene data show CDR1 as SGHAT and CDR2 as FQNNGV. Trimming shortened V by 3 bases and J by 1 base, and 12 bases separated the two germline ends.